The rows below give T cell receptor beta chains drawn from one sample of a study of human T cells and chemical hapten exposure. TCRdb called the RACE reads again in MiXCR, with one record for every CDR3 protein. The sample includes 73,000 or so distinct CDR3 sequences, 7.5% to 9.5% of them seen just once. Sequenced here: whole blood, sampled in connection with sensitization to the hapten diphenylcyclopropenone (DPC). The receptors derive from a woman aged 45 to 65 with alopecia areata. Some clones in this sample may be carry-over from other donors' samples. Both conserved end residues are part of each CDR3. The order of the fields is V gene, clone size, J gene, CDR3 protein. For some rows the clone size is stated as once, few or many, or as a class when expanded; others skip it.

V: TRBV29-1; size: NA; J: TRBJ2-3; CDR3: CSVVALAGVTDTQYF
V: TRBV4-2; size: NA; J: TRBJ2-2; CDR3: CASSRKGTVTNTGELFF
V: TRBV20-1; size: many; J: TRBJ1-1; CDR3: CSARAGGTRTEAFF
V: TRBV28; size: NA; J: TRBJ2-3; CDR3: CASSFLREDPTDTQYF
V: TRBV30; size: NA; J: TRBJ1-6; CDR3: CAWNGRDSPLHF
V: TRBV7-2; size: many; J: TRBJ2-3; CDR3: CASSLTSGPTDTQYF
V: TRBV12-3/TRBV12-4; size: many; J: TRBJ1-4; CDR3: CASSSLREGEKLFF
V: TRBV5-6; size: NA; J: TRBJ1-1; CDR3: CASSLGQNEAFF
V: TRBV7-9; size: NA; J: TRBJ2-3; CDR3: CASSFAASSTDTQYF
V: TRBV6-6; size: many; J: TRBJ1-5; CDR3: CASSYSAREYYSNQPQHF
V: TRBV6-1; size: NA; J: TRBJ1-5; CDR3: CASSGQGTLYNQPQHF
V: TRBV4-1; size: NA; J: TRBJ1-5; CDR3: CASSQAYHQPQHF
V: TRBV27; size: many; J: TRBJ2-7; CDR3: CASSFSMDRATSYEQYF
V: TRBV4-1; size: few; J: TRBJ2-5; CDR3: CASSQTSGQETQYF
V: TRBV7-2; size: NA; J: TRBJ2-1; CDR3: CASSKGLPEQFF
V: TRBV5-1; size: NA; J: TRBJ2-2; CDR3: CASSLEDTGELFF
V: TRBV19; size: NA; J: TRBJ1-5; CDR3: CASSPGQGYNQPQHF
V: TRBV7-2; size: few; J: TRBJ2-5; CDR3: CASSTSDKETQYF
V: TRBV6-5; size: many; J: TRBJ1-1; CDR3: CASSYSWGATEAFF
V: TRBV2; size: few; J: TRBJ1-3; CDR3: CASSEGGLLSGNTIYF
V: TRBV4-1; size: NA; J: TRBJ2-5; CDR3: CASSRTREETQYF
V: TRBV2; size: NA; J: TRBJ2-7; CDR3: CASSPRLVSSYEQYF
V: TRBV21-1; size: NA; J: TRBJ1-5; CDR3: CASSKTHRDSNQPQHF
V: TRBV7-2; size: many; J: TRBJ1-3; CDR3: CASSLDFSFSGNTIYF
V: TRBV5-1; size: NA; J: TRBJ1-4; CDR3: CASSFGETNEKLFF
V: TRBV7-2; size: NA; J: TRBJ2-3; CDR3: CASSFNRADTQYF
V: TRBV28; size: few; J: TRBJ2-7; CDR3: CASSFIYEQYF
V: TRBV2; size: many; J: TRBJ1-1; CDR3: CASITNTEAFF
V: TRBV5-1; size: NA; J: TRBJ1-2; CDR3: CASSWSEGPYGYTF
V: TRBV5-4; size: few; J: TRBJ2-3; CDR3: CASSTTGLAGADTQYF
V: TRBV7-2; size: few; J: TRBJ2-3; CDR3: CASSQMGERGGADTQYF
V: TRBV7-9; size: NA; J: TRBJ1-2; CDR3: CASSPLDGEANYGYTF
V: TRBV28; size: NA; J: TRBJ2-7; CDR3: CASNRDQGSYEQYF
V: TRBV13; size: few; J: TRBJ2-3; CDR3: CASSLRGGGRIGTDTQYF
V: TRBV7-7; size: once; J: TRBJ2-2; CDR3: CASKGQVTGELFF
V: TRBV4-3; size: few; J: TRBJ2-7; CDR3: CASSQAVLAGPSGDEQYF
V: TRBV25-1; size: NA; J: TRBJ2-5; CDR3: CASSEGGVPKETQYF
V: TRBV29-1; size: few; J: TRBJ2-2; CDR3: CSGQGAATGELFF
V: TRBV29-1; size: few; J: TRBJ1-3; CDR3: CSVGQGEVGNTIYF
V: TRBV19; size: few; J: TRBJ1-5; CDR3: CATVGGRSNQPQHF
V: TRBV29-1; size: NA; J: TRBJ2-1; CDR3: CSAWTSGSSYNEQFF
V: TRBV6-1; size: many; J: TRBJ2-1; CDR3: CASSENHRVQFF
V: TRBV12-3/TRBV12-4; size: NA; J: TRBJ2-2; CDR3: CASRAGPRNTGELFF
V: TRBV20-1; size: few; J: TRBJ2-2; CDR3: CSATRTLTGELFF
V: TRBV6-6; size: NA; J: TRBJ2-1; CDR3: CASSYPGNEQFF
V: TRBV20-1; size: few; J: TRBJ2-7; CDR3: CSALGPSGSSYEQYF
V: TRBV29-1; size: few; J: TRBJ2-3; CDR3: CSVVGAGDTQYF
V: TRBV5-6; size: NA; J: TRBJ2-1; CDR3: CASSFREKGVGDEQFF
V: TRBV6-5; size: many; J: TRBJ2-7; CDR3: CASSYVGYEQYF
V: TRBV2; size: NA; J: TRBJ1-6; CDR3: CASIGPPLHF
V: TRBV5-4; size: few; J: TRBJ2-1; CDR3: CASRSNPLAGGPDYNEQFF
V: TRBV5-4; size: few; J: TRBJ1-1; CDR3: CASSSPGQGAYTEAFF
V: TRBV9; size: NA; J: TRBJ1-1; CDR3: CASSGDTSANTEAFF
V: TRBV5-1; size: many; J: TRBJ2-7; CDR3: CASSLAGTGGPEQYF
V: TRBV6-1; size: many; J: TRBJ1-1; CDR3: CASSEFGTEAFF
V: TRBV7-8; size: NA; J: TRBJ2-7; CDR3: CASSSDRVVGEQYF
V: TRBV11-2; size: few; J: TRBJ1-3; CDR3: CASSLVRSGNTIYF
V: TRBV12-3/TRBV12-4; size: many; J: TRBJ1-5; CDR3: CASSLISSRGSRPQHF
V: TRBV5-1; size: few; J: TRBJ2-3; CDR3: CASSFLAGSADTQYF